This is a list of T cell receptor beta chains from one sample in a study of cytomegalovirus exposure and HLA in healthy donors. This table comes from immunoSEQ multiplex PCR, and its TCRdb copy is limited to in-frame clones, with some not included. Altogether tens of thousands of clones are present, about 73% being singletons, with the ten largest covering less than 20%. The material sequenced was PBMCs. These receptors all come from a woman aged 60 to 75 in good health and CMV-seropositive. Both conserved end residues are part of each CDR3.

cdr3_aa,v_call
CASSLGLNTEAFF,TRBV5-6
CASSIMAGLVGELFF,TRBV19
CASSSGTGAYNSPLHF,TRBV9
CATKDRDRYEQYF,TRBV10-3
CASSEGDRDQPQHF,TRBV6-5
CASSELTSGLVFDEQFF,TRBV2
CASSQYKDSPNQPQHF,TRBV7-7
CASSYRSGIGYTF,TRBV6-5
CASSEGQNEFGTQYF,TRBV2
CASSALSGQFNTEAFF,TRBV9
CASSLGTPDSPLHF,TRBV5-4
CASSSIGGPDLGGAFF,TRBV11-3
CASRAGGGGGYTF,TRBV27
CASSLAALTYEQYF,TRBV7-2
CASSLGEVVGEAFF,TRBV7-6
CASSDRNTIYF,TRBV10-2
CAWTPLAAETQYF,TRBV30
CSSAAGWGMNTEAFF,TRBV29-1
CASSKLAGGNEQFF,TRBV10-1
CASSKNRGGQETQYF,TRBV19
CASSGRGGYTF,TRBV11-1
CASSEALVRNTEAFF,TRBV2
CAISAGRGGGGSEETQYF,TRBV10-3
CASSSRQGKGGYTF,TRBV7-2
CASSQADESGGTSSYNEQFF,TRBV4-3
CASSEGQGGWYGYTF,TRBV6-1
CASTPPGGDTEAFF,TRBV6-5